These 19 T cell receptor beta chains originate from one sample sequenced in a study of cytomegalovirus exposure and HLA in healthy donors. The PCR had 60 Vbeta and 13 Jbeta primers. The data were produced by immunoSEQ multiplex PCR, yet TCRdb's version contains in-frame clones alone and is incomplete. Of about 94,000 clones detected, approximately 7.6% appear once; the ten largest clones hold 2.3%. Sequencing was done on a sample of PBMCs. These receptors all stem from a man aged 50 or older in good health and CMV-seronegative.

The chain carries TRBV28 and TRBJ1-4; a weak D match, TRBD1 (5 bases). This CDR3 spans 14 amino acids. V gave up 4 bases and J gave up 4 bases, with 10 bases separating them. Germline CDR1 MDHEN, CDR2 SYDVKM. In DNA form, the CDR3 reads TGTGCCAGCAGTTCGACAGTATTTAATGAAAAACTGTTTTTT. It codes for CASSSTVFNEKLFF.

The chain joins TRBV21-1 to TRBJ2-1; no DNA check was done on the table's D call, TRBD1. TRBV21-1 is an annotated pseudogene. This CDR3 comprises 16 residues. The CDR3 loop is CASSKDREPTYNEQFF. The CDR3 bases are TGTGCCAGCAGCAAAGACAGGGAGCCCACCTACAATGAGCAGTTCTTC.

V is TRBV6-1 and J is TRBJ1-2; D is ambiguous. The ends were cut back, 1 base at V and 0 bases at J, with 18 bases in the middle. Germline CDR1 MNHNS, CDR2 SASEGT. The CDR3 sequence is 18 residues long. The CDR3 region has the DNA TGTGCCAGCAGTGAAGATTTCAGCAACCCCAGGACTAACTATGGCTACACCTTC. It yields the protein CASSEDFSNPRTNYGYTF.

This clone was counted between two and nine times. This chain links TRBV10-3 with TRBJ2-7; 8 bases line up with TRBD2. In germline, CDR1 is ENHRY, CDR2 SYGVKD. The V and J ends lost 5 bases and 0 bases, in that order; junction bases with no gene match: 3. This CDR3 region has 14 residues. The CDR3 DNA reads as TGTGCCATCAGTCCCGGGACTAGCTCCTACGAGCAGTACTTC. Translation: CAISPGTSSYEQYF.

V usage is TRBV6-4 and J usage is TRBJ2-1, with unresolved D. Trimming took off 5 bases at V and 8 bases at J, with 13 bases between the two ends. CDR3 length: 13 amino acids. The V gene's germline CDR1 is MRHNA and CDR2 SNTAGT. CDR3 protein: CASSPRSVDEQFF. CDR3 nucleotides: TGTGCCAGCAGTCCTCGTTCGGTTGATGAGCAGTTCTTC.

This clone was counted only a few times. The chain employs TRBV6-5 and TRBJ1-1, with a possible D match to TRBD1 (6 bases). V was pared by 5 bases and J by 1 base, with 8 bases between. CDR3 length: 13 amino acids. CDR1 MNHEY and CDR2 SVGAGI come from the germline V gene. The CDR3 sequence is CASSLGGNTEAFF. Here the CDR3 DNA reads TGTGCCAGCAGTCTAGGGGGGAACACTGAAGCTTTCTTT.

This clone was seen a few times. The chain has TRBV5-1 and TRBJ2-6, with TRBD2 identical over 8 bases. This CDR3 has 17 amino acids. The ends lost 3 bases at V and 3 bases at J; junction bases unmatched: 8. Germline V CDR1 and CDR2: SGHRS, YFSETQ. CDR3 in DNA: TGCGCCAGCAGCTCGGGGGGGCTTCCCGGTGGGGCCAACGTCCTGACTTTC. This gives the protein CASSSGGLPGGANVLTF.

This clone was picked up a small number of times. The genes are TRBV19 and TRBJ2-5; TRBD2 is a possible D gene (5 bases). Trimming cost V 3 bases and J 4 bases, with 18 bases left between them. This CDR3 contains 16 residues. The V gene's germline CDR1 is LNHDA and CDR2 SQIVND (reference sequence). CDR3 in amino acids: CASSIGRLAGGETQYF. Here the CDR3 DNA reads TGTGCCAGTAGTATTGGTCGGCTAGCAGGTGGAGAGACCCAGTACTTC.

This clone was detected only a few times. The chain joins TRBV6-1 to TRBJ2-2, with D unclear. Between the trimmed V and J ends, which lost 2 bases and 1 base, there was a span of 8 bases. The length of the CDR3 is 15 residues. Germline CDR1 MNHNS, CDR2 SASEGT. The CDR3 nucleotides are TGTGCCAGCAGTGAATACAGTATGAACACCGGGGAGCTGTTTTTT. It encodes CASSEYSMNTGELFF.

This rearrangement joins TRBV6-1 to TRBJ1-5; D perhaps matches TRBD1 (6 bases). Germline CDR1 MNHNS, CDR2 SASEGT. Trimming left V 7 bases short and J 0 bases short, with 13 bases between. The CDR3 is 15 amino acids. The CDR3 is CASTPDRLSNQPQHF. The CDR3, as DNA: TGTGCCAGCACTCCCGACAGGCTTAGCAATCAGCCCCAGCATTTT.

This clone showed up just a few times. V and J are TRBV4-1 and TRBJ2-1; a possible D gene is TRBD1 (5 bases). This CDR3 is 16 amino acids long. Germline loops: CDR1 MGHRA, CDR2 YSYEKL. V shed 1 base and J shed 1 base, with 11 bases lying between them. This chain's CDR3 is CASSQASGISYNEQFF. DNA for the CDR3: TGCGCCAGCAGCCAAGCATCAGGGATTTCCTACAATGAGCAGTTCTTC.

This clone has just a few counts. The chain is built from TRBV9 and TRBJ2-3; weak D call: TRBD2 (5 bases). The CDR3 consists of 16 residues. Looked up from germline, CDR1 is SGDLS and CDR2 is YYNGEE. V was shortened by 1 base and J by 3 bases, with 15 bases between the two germline ends. The CDR3 sequence: CASSVLDRDVTDTQYF. The CDR3, as DNA: TGTGCCAGCAGCGTACTTGATCGGGATGTGACAGATACGCAGTATTTT.

The chain employs TRBV11-2 and TRBJ2-3; 10 bases map to TRBD2. The CDR3 loop spans 15 amino acids. Per germline, CDR1 SGHAT and CDR2 FQNNGV. The ends lost 6 bases at V and 1 base at J; junction bases unmatched: 4. The CDR3 reads CASSPSGSGTDTQYF. The CDR3 DNA reads as TGTGCCAGCAGTCCTAGCGGGAGTGGCACAGATACGCAGTATTTT.

This clone was observed a few times. J is TRBJ1-5 and V is TRBV28, with a tentative D call TRBD1 (5 bases). There are 11 residues in the CDR3. The germline gives CDR1 MDHEN, CDR2 SYDVKM. CDR3 in amino acids: CVTGNNQPQHF. The CDR3 DNA reads as TGTGTCACAGGTAACAATCAGCCCCAGCATTTT.

Only a few counts were recorded for this clone. The V gene is TRBV12-1, the J gene TRBJ2-1; TRBD2 was called by the table and not checked on the DNA. TRBV12-1 is a recognized pseudogene. The CDR3 is 13 residues long. The CDR3 nucleotides are TGTGCCAGCAGCCTAGTACCCTACAATGAGCAGTTCTTC. It yields the protein CASSLVPYNEQFF.

This clone has more than one count but fewer than ten. CDR3 nucleotide sequence: TGTGCCAGCAGTGGACTAGCGGGGAGGACCCAGTACTTC. Protein product: CASSGLAGRTQYF. This chain connects TRBV6-1 to TRBJ2-5; 11 nucleotides match TRBD2. Looked up from germline, CDR1 is MNHNS and CDR2 is SASEGT. V trimming: 4 bases; J trimming: 7 bases; junction bases outside the gene matches: 2. The CDR3 loop spans 13 amino acids.

The J gene is TRBJ1-1, the V gene TRBV29-1, with D possibly TRBD1 on 6 matching bases. The CDR3 totals 10 residues. Germline V gene data show CDR1 as SQVTM and CDR2 as ANQGSEA. The CDR3 protein is CRVGGTEAFF. In nucleotides, the CDR3 is TGCAGGGTAGGGGGCACTGAAGCTTTCTTT.

The CDR3 spells CASRPTVNYGYTF. The CDR3 DNA reads as TGTGCCAGTAGGCCGACAGTTAACTATGGCTACACCTTC. This rearrangement joins TRBV19 to TRBJ1-2, with TRBD1 as a possible D gene (5 bases). V gave up 6 bases and J gave up 1 base, with 9 bases separating them. Germline V gene lookup returns CDR1 LNHDA and CDR2 SQIVND (reference sequence). The CDR3 has 13 residues.

A few counts support this clone. The genes are TRBV6-1 and TRBJ2-5; D gene unclear. Germline CDR1 and CDR2: MNHNS and SASEGT. The V end lost 4 bases, the J end lost 4 bases, and 13 bases lay between the germline ends. CDR3 length: 14 amino acids. The CDR3 loop reads CASSAVSPRETQYF. CDR3 nucleotides: TGTGCCAGCAGTGCGGTTTCTCCAAGAGAGACCCAGTACTTC.